Listed below are T cell receptor beta chains from one sample, sequenced in a study of blood T cell repertoires in COVID-19. Libraries were prepared by immunoSEQ multiplex PCR; TCRdb keeps only in-frame clonotypes and omits some of them. Of roughly 100,000 clones in the sample, about 90% were seen once. Sequences were obtained from peripheral blood. The receptors derive from a human donor in a cohort sampled during active COVID-19. Both conserved end residues are part of each CDR3. The D gene is left open where the match is weak. Part of the rows lack a size; the others show once, few, many or a class for expanded clones.

CDR3 DNA: TGTGCCAGCAGCGTTAGCGGGAGCGGTTCCTACGAGCAGTACTTC
CDR3 protein: CASSVSGSGSYEQYF
D gene: TRBD2
clone size: -
V gene: TRBV9
J gene: TRBJ2-7

CDR3 DNA: TGCGCCAGCAACTGGCGGGGCACAGATACGCAGTATTTT
CDR3 protein: CASNWRGTDTQYF
D gene: -
clone size: -
V gene: TRBV10-1
J gene: TRBJ2-3

CDR3 DNA: TGTGCCAGCAGTGAATGGGGACAGGGGGGATCGGAGACCCAGTACTTC
CDR3 protein: CASSEWGQGGSETQYF
D gene: TRBD1
clone size: -
V gene: TRBV25-1
J gene: TRBJ2-5

CDR3 DNA: TGTGCCATCAGTGAGGCCAGGGGTGATAATGAAAAACTGTTTTTT
CDR3 protein: CAISEARGDNEKLFF
D gene: -
clone size: -
V gene: TRBV10-3
J gene: TRBJ1-4

CDR3 DNA: TGCGCCACTTCTGGCGGGGACCAAGAGACCCAGTACTTC
CDR3 protein: CATSGGDQETQYF
D gene: -
clone size: -
V gene: TRBV5-1
J gene: TRBJ2-5

CDR3 DNA: TGTGCCAGCGGGGGACACCCCTACGAGCAGTACTTC
CDR3 protein: CASGGHPYEQYF
D gene: -
clone size: few
V gene: TRBV27
J gene: TRBJ2-7

CDR3 DNA: TGCGCCAGCAGCAAAACCGGGACTAGCGAAGATACGCAGTATTTT
CDR3 protein: CASSKTGTSEDTQYF
D gene: TRBD2
clone size: -
V gene: TRBV5-1
J gene: TRBJ2-3

CDR3 DNA: TGCGCCAGCAGCCAAGAGGGACTGGGAACCTACGAGCAGTACTTC
CDR3 protein: CASSQEGLGTYEQYF
D gene: -
clone size: -
V gene: TRBV4-1
J gene: TRBJ2-7

CDR3 DNA: TGCGCCAGCAGCTCTCGACAGGGGAGTGGTAATGAGCAGTTCTTC
CDR3 protein: CASSSRQGSGNEQFF
D gene: TRBD1
clone size: -
V gene: TRBV5-1
J gene: TRBJ2-1

CDR3 DNA: TGCAGCGTTGAGTCTTCAGGGGTACGAGGTGGGGAGCAGTACTTC
CDR3 protein: CSVESSGVRGGEQYF
D gene: -
clone size: -
V gene: TRBV29-1
J gene: TRBJ2-7